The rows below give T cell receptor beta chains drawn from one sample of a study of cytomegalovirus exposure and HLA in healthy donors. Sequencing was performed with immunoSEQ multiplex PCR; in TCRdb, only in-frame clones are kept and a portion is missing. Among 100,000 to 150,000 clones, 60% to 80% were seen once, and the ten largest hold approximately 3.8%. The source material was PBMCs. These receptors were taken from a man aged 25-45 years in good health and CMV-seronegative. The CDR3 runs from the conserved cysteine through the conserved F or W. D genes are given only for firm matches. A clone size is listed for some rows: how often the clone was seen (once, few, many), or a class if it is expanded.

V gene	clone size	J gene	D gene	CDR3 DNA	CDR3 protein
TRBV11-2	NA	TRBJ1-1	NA	TGTGCCAGCAGCTTAGGACCAGGTTTCCCCACTGAAGCTTTCTTT	CASSLGPGFPTEAFF
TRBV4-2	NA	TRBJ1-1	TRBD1	TGTGCCAGCAGCCCCGGACATCGCGCGACAGGGAAGAACACTGAAGCTTTCTTT	CASSPGHRATGKNTEAFF
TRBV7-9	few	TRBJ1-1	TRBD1	TGTGCCAGCAGCTCGGAGGGGACAGGGTTGGGCACTGAAGCTTTCTTT	CASSSEGTGLGTEAFF
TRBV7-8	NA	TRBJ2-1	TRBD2	TGTGCCAGCAGCCTCGGGGGGAACTACAATGAGCAGTTCTTC	CASSLGGNYNEQFF
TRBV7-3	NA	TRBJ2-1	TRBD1	TGTGCCAGCAGCTTAAAGGGGACAGGGGGCGGGGGCTACAATGAGCAGTTCTTC	CASSLKGTGGGGYNEQFF
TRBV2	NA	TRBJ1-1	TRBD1	TGTGCCAGCAGTTATACAGGGGGTAACACTGAAGCTTTCTTT	CASSYTGGNTEAFF
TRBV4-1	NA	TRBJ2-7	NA	TGCGCCAGCAGCCAAGGGGGGGCCTACGAGCAGTACTTC	CASSQGGAYEQYF
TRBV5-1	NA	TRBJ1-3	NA	TGCGCCAGCAGCTTGGGACAGTTAACTGGAAACACCATATATTTT	CASSLGQLTGNTIYF
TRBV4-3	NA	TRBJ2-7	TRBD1	TGCGCCAGCAGCCAAGGTTGGGACAGGGGCTTATACGAGCAGTACTTC	CASSQGWDRGLYEQYF
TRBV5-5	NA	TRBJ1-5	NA	TGTGCCAGCAGCTTGTTGTGGAGGAACAATCAGCCCCAGCATTTT	CASSLLWRNNQPQHF
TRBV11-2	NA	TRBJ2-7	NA	TGTGCCAGCAGCTTATGGGGACAAGTCTCCTACGAGCAGTACTTC	CASSLWGQVSYEQYF
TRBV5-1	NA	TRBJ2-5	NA	TGCGCCAGCAGCTTGGTCGGAGCAGGGGAAGAGACCCAGTACTTC	CASSLVGAGEETQYF
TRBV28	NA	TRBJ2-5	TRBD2	TGTGCCAGCAGTCCCCCGGCTGGGCGGGGGCAGTACTTC	CASSPPAGRGQYF
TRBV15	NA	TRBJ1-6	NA	TGTGCCACCAGCAGAGATACAGGGAACTCCTATAATTCACCCCTCCACTTT	CATSRDTGNSYNSPLHF
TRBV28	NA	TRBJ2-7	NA	TGTGCCAGCAGTTTAGAGGGAATGGCCTACGAGCAGTACTTC	CASSLEGMAYEQYF
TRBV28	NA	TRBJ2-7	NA	TGTGCCAGCAGTCTCCCGATGGGGCGCTACAGCTCCTACGAGCAGTACTTC	CASSLPMGRYSSYEQYF
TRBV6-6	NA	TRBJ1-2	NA	TGTGCCAGCAGTGTTGAGGCTGGCTACACCTTC	CASSVEAGYTF
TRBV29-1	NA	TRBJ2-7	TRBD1	TGCAGCGTCTGGACAGGGATCTACGAGCAGTACTTC	CSVWTGIYEQYF
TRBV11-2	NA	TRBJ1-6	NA	TGTGCCAGCAGCCGCCGGACTGGTACTATTTATAATTCACCCCTCCACTTT	CASSRRTGTIYNSPLHF
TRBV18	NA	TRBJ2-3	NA	TGTGCCAGCTTCCTATTACGGGGGTCAGCAGATACGCAGTATTTT	CASFLLRGSADTQYF
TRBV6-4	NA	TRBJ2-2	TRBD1	TGTGCCAGCAGTGAAACAGGGGACACCGGGGAGCTGTTTTTT	CASSETGDTGELFF
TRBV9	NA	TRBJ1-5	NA	TGTGCCCCCAGATCCCAGGATAGTCAGCCCCAGCATTTT	CAPRSQDSQPQHF
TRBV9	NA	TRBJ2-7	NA	TGTGCCAGCAGCGTAGAGGGAGACGAGCAGTACTTC	CASSVEGDEQYF
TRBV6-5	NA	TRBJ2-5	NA	TGTGCCAGCAGTTCCTCCCTAGCGTCGAGGGAGACCCAGTACTTC	CASSSSLASRETQYF
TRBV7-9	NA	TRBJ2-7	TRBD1	TGTGCCAGCAGCTGGCCCGGGACAGGGGGGCACGAGCAGTACTTC	CASSWPGTGGHEQYF
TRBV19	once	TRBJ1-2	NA	TGTGCCAGTAGTATTCGAGACGGGGTCCTTGGCTACACCTTC	CASSIRDGVLGYTF
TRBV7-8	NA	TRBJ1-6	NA	TGTGCCAGCAGCTTATTAACTGCCCGGGGCTATAATTCACCCCTCCACTTT	CASSLLTARGYNSPLHF
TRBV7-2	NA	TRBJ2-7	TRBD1	TGTGCCAGCAGCCCATGGGACAGGGTGCAGTACGAGCAGTACTTC	CASSPWDRVQYEQYF
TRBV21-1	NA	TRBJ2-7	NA	TGTGCCAGCAGCGGGGGCTCTAATTACGAGCAGTACTTC	CASSGGSNYEQYF
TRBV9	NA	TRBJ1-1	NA	TGTGCCAGCAGCGTCTCAATGGGGGGGGCGCGGTGGGCTGAAGCTTTCTTT	CASSVSMGGARWAEAFF
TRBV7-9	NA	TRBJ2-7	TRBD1	TGTGCCAGCAGCAGGACAGGCCGGGACGAGCAGTACTTC	CASSRTGRDEQYF
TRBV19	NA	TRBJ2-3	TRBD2	TGTGCCAGTAGTATAGGTGTTAGCGGGGGGGCACGGGATACGCAGTATTTT	CASSIGVSGGARDTQYF
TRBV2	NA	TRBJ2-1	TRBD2	TGTGCCAGCAGCCTCCTAGCGGGGGGCGACAATGAGCAGTTCTTC	CASSLLAGGDNEQFF
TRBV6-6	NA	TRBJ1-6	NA	TGTGCCAGCACCCACAGGAACAATAATTCACCCCTCCACTTT	CASTHRNNNSPLHF
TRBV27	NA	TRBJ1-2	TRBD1	TGTGCCAGCAGTTCGTGGGACAGAGATGGCTACACCTTC	CASSSWDRDGYTF
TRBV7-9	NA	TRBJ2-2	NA	TGTTCCAGCAGCTTAGGTTTGCGGATCAGTACGGACACCGGGGAGCTGTTTTTT	CSSSLGLRISTDTGELFF
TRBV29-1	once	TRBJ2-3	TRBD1	TGCAGCGTGCGGGACAGGATCACAGATACGCAGTATTTT	CSVRDRITDTQYF
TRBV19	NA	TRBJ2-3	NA	TGTGCCAGTAGTATACGGTGGAGCACAGATACGCAGTATTTT	CASSIRWSTDTQYF
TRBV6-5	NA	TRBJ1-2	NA	TGTGCCAGCAGTTTTTCAGGGTCTAATGGCTACACCTTC	CASSFSGSNGYTF
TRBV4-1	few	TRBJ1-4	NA	TGCGCCAGCAGCCGAGGTCTATCAACTAATGAAAAACTGTTTTTT	CASSRGLSTNEKLFF
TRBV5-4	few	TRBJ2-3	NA	TGTGCCAGCAGTCTTCCCGGGACTCAGTCCACAGATACGCAGTATTTT	CASSLPGTQSTDTQYF
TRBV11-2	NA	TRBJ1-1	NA	TGTGCCAGCAGCCGACTGGGGGGGCTGGTTACTGAAGCTTTCTTT	CASSRLGGLVTEAFF